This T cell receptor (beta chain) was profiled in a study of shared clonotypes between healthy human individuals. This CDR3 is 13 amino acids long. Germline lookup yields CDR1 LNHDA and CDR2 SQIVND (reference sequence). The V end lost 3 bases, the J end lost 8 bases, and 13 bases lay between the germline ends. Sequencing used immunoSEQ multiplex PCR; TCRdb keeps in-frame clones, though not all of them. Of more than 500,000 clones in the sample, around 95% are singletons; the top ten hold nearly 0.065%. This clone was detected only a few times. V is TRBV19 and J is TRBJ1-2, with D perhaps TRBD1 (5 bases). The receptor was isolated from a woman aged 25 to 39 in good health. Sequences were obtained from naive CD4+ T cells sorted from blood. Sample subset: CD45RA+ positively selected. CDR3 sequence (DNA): TGTGCCAGTAGTATTGGCCCCCAGGGAGGCTACACCTTC. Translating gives CASSIGPQGGYTF.